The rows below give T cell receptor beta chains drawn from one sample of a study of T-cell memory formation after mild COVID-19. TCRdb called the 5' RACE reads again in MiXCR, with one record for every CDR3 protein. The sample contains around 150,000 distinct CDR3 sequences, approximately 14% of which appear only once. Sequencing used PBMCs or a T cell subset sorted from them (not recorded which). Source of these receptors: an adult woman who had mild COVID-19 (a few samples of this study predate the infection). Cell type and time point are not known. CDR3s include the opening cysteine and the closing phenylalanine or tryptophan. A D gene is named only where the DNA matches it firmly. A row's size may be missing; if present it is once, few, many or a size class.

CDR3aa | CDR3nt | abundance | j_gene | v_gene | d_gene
CASSVTLLGEQFF | TGCGCCAGCAGCGTGACCCTTTTGGGAGAACAGTTCTTC | many | TRBJ2-1 | TRBV5-1 | .
CSVGGLAGSSYEQYF | TGCAGCGTTGGGGGACTAGCGGGATCCTCCTACGAGCAGTACTTC | few | TRBJ2-7 | TRBV29-1 | TRBD2
CASSLVAFSTGELFF | TGTGCCAGCAGCTTAGTAGCTTTTTCCACCGGGGAGCTGTTTTTT | many | TRBJ2-2 | TRBV7-6 | .
CASSPRTAAGRTTPDTQYF | TGTGCCAGCAGCCCTAGGACAGCTGCCGGGCGGACTACCCCAGATACGCAGTATTTT | many | TRBJ2-3 | TRBV7-9 | .
CSVVAGVGDIQYF | TGCAGCGTTGTAGCAGGGGTGGGAGACATTCAGTACTTC | many | TRBJ2-4 | TRBV29-1 | .
CASSIQESYEQYF | TGTGCCAGTAGTATCCAGGAATCCTACGAGCAGTACTTC | few | TRBJ2-7 | TRBV19 | .
CASSEWMVTEAFF | TGTGCCAGCAGTGAATGGATGGTCACTGAAGCTTTCTTT | . | TRBJ1-1 | TRBV2 | .
CASSLVAGGPNEQFF | TGTGCCAGCAGTTTGGTAGCGGGAGGCCCAAATGAGCAGTTCTTC | . | TRBJ2-1 | TRBV12-3/TRBV12-4 | TRBD2
CASGVSGAGANVLTF | TGTGCCAGCGGCGTTTCAGGAGCTGGGGCCAACGTCCTGACTTTC | many | TRBJ2-6 | TRBV19 | .
CASSPYEPSGNTIYF | TGTGCCAGCAGCCCCTACGAGCCCTCTGGAAACACCATATATTTT | . | TRBJ1-3 | TRBV7-9 | .
CASSRTTGYGYTF | TGTGCCAGCTCCAGGACGACTGGGTATGGCTACACCTTC | . | TRBJ1-2 | TRBV25-1 | .
CASSFGRGREQYF | TGTGCCAGCAGTTTTGGCAGGGGGCGTGAGCAGTACTTC | few | TRBJ2-7 | TRBV12-3/TRBV12-4 | TRBD1
CASTPGPSSYEQYF | TGTGCCAGCACCCCAGGACCAAGCTCCTACGAGCAGTACTTC | . | TRBJ2-7 | TRBV12-3/TRBV12-4 | .
CASSLRGRTSYNEQFF | TGCGCCAGCAGCTTGAGAGGACGAACCTCCTACAATGAGCAGTTCTTC | few | TRBJ2-1 | TRBV5-1 | .
CASSPMDGGKGGGYTF | TGTGCCAGCAGCCCCATGGATGGGGGGAAGGGTGGAGGCTACACCTTC | few | TRBJ1-2 | TRBV7-2 | .